This T cell receptor (beta chain) was recorded in a study of beta chain features in type 1 diabetes. At the level of the study: What patients shared with healthy donors was a similar profile of age, gender and cell yields.

This clone was detected a few times. Its specificity is unknown. cDNA synthesis used the whole RNA isolate, giving expressed TCRB sequences. Sequenced by immunoSEQ multiplex PCR; TCRdb stores in-frame clones only, minus some. The sample lists just under 150,000 clones; roughly a tenth were seen once. Points from the study as a whole: Within the patient group, naive, central memory and Treg TCRB repertoires appeared more similar to each other than within healthy donors.

A sort by CD45RO/CCR7/CD25/CD127/CD95/CD27 yielded CD4+ naive, central memory, regulatory and stem cell-like memory cells. The sequencing input was naive CD4+ T cells from blood. This sequence was found in a man aged 18 to 29 in good health.

Here the CDR3 reads CASSQANNKDRNYGYTF. CDR3 in DNA: TGTGCCAGCAGCCAAGCGAACAATAAGGACAGGAACTATGGCTACACCTTC. The gene calls are TRBV4-2 and TRBJ1-2; TRBD1 matches at 7 bases. This CDR3 has 17 residues. Trimming took 1 base from V and 2 from J; bases not matched to a gene: 10. CDR1 LGHNA and CDR2 YNFKEQ come from the germline V gene.